This TCR beta chain was obtained from a study of PD-1 blockade in classical Hodgkin lymphoma. Findings and caveats of the study: TCR diversity rose significantly by C4D1 in CD4+ but not CD8+ cells. Similar baseline diversity was found in complete responders and newly diagnosed patients. Patients excluded were those beginning nivolumab under 1 year after ASCT.

All patients relapsed after autologous stem cell transplantation, and brentuximab vedotin exposure varied. This clone was found once. The antigen is undetermined. The repertoire was sequenced with immunoSEQ multiplex PCR; TCRdb's copy has only in-frame clones and lacks some. The sample lists tens of thousands of clones, 89% occurring once. Sequences were derived from peripheral blood mononuclear cells (PBMCs), sampled before the second cycle of nivolumab. The sequence came from a human donor with classical Hodgkin lymphoma.

This CDR3 reads CASSLPSNSNQPQHF. CDR3 sequence (DNA): TGTGCCAGCAGTTTGCCCAGCAATAGCAATCAGCCCCAGCATTTT. The chain uses TRBV28 and TRBJ1-5; D call uncertain. V gave up 3 bases and J gave up 0 bases, with 9 bases separating them. Germline CDR1 and CDR2: MDHEN and SYDVKM. The CDR3 is 15 amino acids.